Below, 20 T cell receptor beta chains from the same sample are listed, as sequenced in a study of vaccination effects on CD4 cells after COVID-19. Assay: immunoSEQ multiplex PCR; the TCRdb copy retains only in-frame clones and omits some. The table includes roughly 24,000 clones, around four fifths detected once. After expansion with viral peptide pools in the ViraFEST assay, antigen-specific CD4+ T cells were sequenced. Once cultured for 10 days, the cells underwent separation to obtain CD4+ T cells. Either the BNT162b2 or mRNA-1273 vaccine was given to participants in two doses. No antigen is known for these receptors. The specimen comprised CD4+ T cells from PBMCs cultured with HCoV-NL63 spike peptides, sampled after COVID-19 vaccination. The receptors here all came from a human donor who received a COVID-19 vaccine.

The chain recombines TRBV24-1 with TRBJ2-7, with D unresolved. Germline V gives CDR1 KGHDR, CDR2 SFDVKD. The CDR3 extends over 12 amino acids. Trimming stripped 5 bases from V and 6 bases from J, with 10 bases between. CDR3 nucleotide sequence: TGTGCCACCAGTGTGGCGCTCTCCGAGCAGTACTTC. Translation gives CATSVALSEQYF.

The rearrangement links TRBV28 to TRBJ1-5; possibly TRBD1 for D (6 bases). The CDR3 is 17 amino acids. V lost 4 bases and J 0 bases, leaving 16 bases between the germline ends. Germline loops: CDR1 MDHEN, CDR2 SYDVKM. The CDR3 spells CASSSIRNRASNQPQHF. For the CDR3, the DNA is TGTGCCAGCAGTTCTATCCGAAACAGGGCTAGCAATCAGCCCCAGCATTTT. Full variable domain (remainder filled in from reference TRBV28 and TRBJ1-5): DVKVTQSSRYLVKRTGEKVFLECVQDMDHENMFWYRQDPGLGLRLIYFSYDVKMKEKGDIPEGYSVSREKKERFSLILESASTNQTSMYLCASSSIRNRASNQPQHFGDGTRLSIL.

The V and J genes are TRBV10-1 and TRBJ1-4; 10 bases line up with TRBD1. V lost 8 bases to trimming and J lost 3 bases; unmatched junction nucleotides: 6. The length of the CDR3 is 15 residues. The germline V gene has CDR1 WNHNN and CDR2 SYGVQD (reference sequence). The CDR3 sequence is CASRLGQGANEKLFF. CDR3 bases: TGCGCCAGCCGCCTAGGACAGGGGGCTAATGAAAAACTGTTTTTT.

This chain links TRBV2 with TRBJ2-7; perhaps TRBD2 as D (6 bases). Trimming cost V 3 bases and J 6 bases, with 12 bases left between them. Germline assignment: CDR1 SNHLY and CDR2 FYNNEI. This CDR3 spans 13 amino acids. The CDR3 region has the DNA TGTGCCAGCAGTGAGTTGGGGGGAGCCGAGCAGTACTTC. This translates into CASSELGGAEQYF.

This clone appeared a few times. The chain employs TRBV9 and TRBJ2-1; 9 bases align to TRBD1. The CDR3 runs to 15 residues. Looked up from germline, CDR1 is SGDLS and CDR2 is YYNGEE. Unmatched junction bases numbered 8, after V lost 0 bases and J lost 10 bases. CDR3 sequence (DNA): TGTGCCAGCAGCGTAGTACCCGGACAGGGGAGCGAGCAGTTCTTC. This encodes CASSVVPGQGSEQFF.

The chain joins TRBV3-1 (or the pseudogene TRBV3-2) to TRBJ1-1; D gene ambiguous. V gave up 3 bases and J gave up 7 bases, with 15 bases separating them. This CDR3 is built from 14 residues. The germline gives CDR1 LGHDT, CDR2 YNNKEL (reference sequence). CDR3 DNA sequence: TGTGCCAGCAGCCAGAGGGCAGCACCGGATGAAGCTTTCTTT. It encodes CASSQRAAPDEAFF.

The chain combines TRBV15 with TRBJ1-5; no definite D call. V was pared by 0 bases and J by 6 bases, with 15 bases between. Germline V lookup: CDR1 LNHNV, CDR2 YYDKDF (reference sequence). The CDR3 contains 16 residues. CDR3 sequence: CATSREVGLEFQPQHF. The CDR3, as DNA: TGTGCCACCAGCAGAGAGGTGGGGTTAGAATTTCAGCCCCAGCATTTT.

The V and J genes are TRBV27 and TRBJ2-2; 7 bases match TRBD2. Germline V CDR1 and CDR2: MNHEY, SMNVEV (reference sequence). The V gene end was trimmed by 2 bases and the J gene end by 0 bases; junction bases not matched to a gene: 3. This CDR3 spans 16 amino acids. CDR3 nucleotide sequence: TGTGCCAGCAGTTTACGGAGCGGGGCGAACACCGGGGAGCTGTTTTTT. The encoded protein is CASSLRSGANTGELFF.

This clone qualifies as large. The rearrangement links TRBV21-1 to TRBJ2-7; the table's D call, TRBD1, was not checked against the DNA. TRBV21-1 is an annotated pseudogene. There are 16 residues in the CDR3. The CDR3 loop reads CASSKVNRARAYEQYF. The CDR3 coding sequence is TGTGCCAGCAGCAAAGTAAACAGGGCAAGAGCCTACGAGCAGTACTTC.

The chain uses TRBV6-1 and TRBJ1-2, with a tentative D call TRBD1 (6 bases). This CDR3 has 15 amino acids. V lost 1 base, J lost 4 bases, and 13 bases lay in between. Germline V lookup: CDR1 MNHNS, CDR2 SASEGT. This CDR3 is CASSEGIQGLYGYTF. The CDR3 nucleotides are TGTGCCAGCAGTGAAGGCATACAGGGTCTCTATGGCTACACCTTC.

This chain uses TRBV9 with TRBJ2-2; D possibly corresponds to TRBD1 (6 bases). V was pared by 0 bases and J by 3 bases, with 15 bases between. Germline CDR1 is SGDLS and CDR2 is YYNGEE. The CDR3 has 17 residues. The CDR3 is CASSVGARSGDTGELFF. In nucleotides, the CDR3 is TGTGCCAGCAGCGTAGGGGCCCGGTCAGGGGACACCGGGGAGCTGTTTTTT.

This clone appeared a few times. For the CDR3, the DNA is TGTGCCAGCAGCTCCTATCCACTAGCGGGGGTTTCCTACGAGCAGTACTTC. It specifies CASSSYPLAGVSYEQYF. This chain uses TRBV11-2 with TRBJ2-7; 11 bases fit TRBD2. The CDR3 length is 17 residues. Germline V gives CDR1 SGHAT, CDR2 FQNNGV. With V trimmed by 4 bases and J by 1 base, 9 bases remained unmatched. Looking up the rest from reference TRBV11-2 and TRBJ2-7 gives the full variable domain: EAGVAQSPRYKIIEKRQSVAFWCNPISGHATLYWYQQILGQGPKLLIQFQNNGVVDDSQLPKDRFSAERLKGVDSTLKIQPAKLEDSAVYLCASSSYPLAGVSYEQYFGPGTRLTVT.

This clone came up once. The chain carries TRBV2 and TRBJ2-5; 13 positions agree with TRBD2. CDR3 size: 16 residues. Germline-derived CDR1 and CDR2 are SNHLY and FYNNEI. The V and J ends lost 6 bases and 1 base, in that order; junction bases with no gene match: 5. Written as DNA, the CDR3 is TGTGCCAGCAGACTCGGGACTAGCGGGGCCCAAGAGACCCAGTACTTC. Its protein product is CASRLGTSGAQETQYF. Drawing the rest from reference TRBV2 and TRBJ2-5, the complete variable domain is EPEVTQTPSHQVTQMGQEVILRCVPISNHLYFYWYRQILGQKVEFLVSFYNNEISEKSEIFDDQFSVERPDGSNFTLKIRSTKLEDSAMYFCASRLGTSGAQETQYFGPGTRLLVL.

This clone showed up just a few times. The chain joins TRBV5-6 to TRBJ2-7, with a possible D match to TRBD1 (5 bases). V lost 1 base and J 6 bases, leaving 8 bases between the germline ends. CDR1 and CDR2 (germline): SGHDT, YYEEEE. The CDR3 is 12 residues long. CDR3 sequence: CASSLLRVEQYF. The DNA of the CDR3 is TGTGCCAGCAGCTTGCTCAGGGTCGAGCAGTACTTC.

The gene calls are TRBV3-1 (or the pseudogene TRBV3-2) and TRBJ1-1; D is unresolved. Germline assignment: CDR1 LGHDT and CDR2 YNNKEL (reference sequence). The germline V and J ends were trimmed by 1 base and 7 bases, with 10 bases remaining between them. This CDR3 spans 13 amino acids. This CDR3 reads CASSQGSRNEAFF. CDR3 bases: TGTGCCAGCAGCCAAGGCTCCAGGAATGAAGCTTTCTTT.

DNA of the CDR3: TGTGCCAGCAGCTCTCCGGACAGGGCAGCCGGGGAGCTGTTTTTT. Its protein product is CASSSPDRAAGELFF. The chain links TRBV5-4 to TRBJ2-2, with TRBD1 identical over 8 bases. The CDR3 extends over 15 amino acids. CDR1 is SGHNT and CDR2 is YYREEE in the germline V gene (reference sequence). J gave up 6 bases and V 3 bases, and 7 bases lay outside the gene matches.

J is TRBJ1-5 and V is TRBV7-9; possibly TRBD1 for D (5 bases). This CDR3 is built from 14 residues. The germline CDR1 and CDR2 sequences are SEHNR and FQNEAQ (reference sequence). V lost 10 bases, J lost 1 base, and 14 bases lay in between. The CDR3 DNA reads TGTGCCACCGGGGGGGGACCGAGCAATCAGCCCCAGCATTTT. It codes for CATGGGPSNQPQHF.

This clone was observed a handful of times. V is TRBV28 and J is TRBJ2-2; the D is unclear. The CDR3 contains 14 residues. V was cut by 3 bases and J by 1 base, with 6 bases left in between. Per germline, CDR1 MDHEN and CDR2 SYDVKM. As DNA, the CDR3 is TGTGCCAGCAGTTTCGCGTGGAACACCGGGGAGCTGTTTTTT. This translates into CASSFAWNTGELFF.

J is TRBJ1-2 and V is TRBV7-2, with TRBD1 matching over 10 bases. Per germline, CDR1 SGHTA and CDR2 FQGNSA. V was clipped by 4 bases and J by 6 bases; unmatched bases: 5. CDR3 length: 14 residues. CDR3 in amino acids: CASSSPTGGHGYTF. The CDR3 DNA reads as TGTGCCAGCAGCTCCCCGACAGGGGGCCATGGCTACACCTTC.

The V gene is TRBV5-1, the J gene TRBJ2-1; D remains unclear. V dropped 5 bases and J dropped 1 base, with 13 bases sitting between them. CDR3 size: 15 residues. Germline V gene data show CDR1 as SGHRS and CDR2 as YFSETQ. CDR3 sequence: CASSPTGESYNEQFF. CDR3 nucleotide sequence: TGCGCCAGCAGTCCGACTGGCGAATCCTACAATGAGCAGTTCTTC.